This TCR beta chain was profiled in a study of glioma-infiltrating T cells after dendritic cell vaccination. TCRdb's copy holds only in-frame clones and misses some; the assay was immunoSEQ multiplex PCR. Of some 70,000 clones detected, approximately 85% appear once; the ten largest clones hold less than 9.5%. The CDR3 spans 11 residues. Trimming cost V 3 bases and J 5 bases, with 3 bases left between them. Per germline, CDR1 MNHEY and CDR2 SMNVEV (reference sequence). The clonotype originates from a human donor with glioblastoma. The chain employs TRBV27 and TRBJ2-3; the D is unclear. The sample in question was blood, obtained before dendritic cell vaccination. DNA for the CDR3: TGTGCCAGCAGTTTTAAAGATACGCAGTATTTT. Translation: CASSFKDTQYF.